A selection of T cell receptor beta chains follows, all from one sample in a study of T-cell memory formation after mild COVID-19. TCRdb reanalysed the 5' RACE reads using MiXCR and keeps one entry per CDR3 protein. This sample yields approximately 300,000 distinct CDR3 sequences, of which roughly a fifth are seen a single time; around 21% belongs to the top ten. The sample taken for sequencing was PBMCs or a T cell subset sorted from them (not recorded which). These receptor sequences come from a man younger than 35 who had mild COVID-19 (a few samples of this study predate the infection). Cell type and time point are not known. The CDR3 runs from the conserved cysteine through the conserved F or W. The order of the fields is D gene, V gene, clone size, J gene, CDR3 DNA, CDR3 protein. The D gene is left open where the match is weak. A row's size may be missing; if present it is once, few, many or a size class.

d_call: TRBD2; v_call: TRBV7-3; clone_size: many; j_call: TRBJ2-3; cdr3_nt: TGTGCCAGCAGTAACGGACTAGCGGGGGATTCTAGCACAGATACGCAGTATTTT; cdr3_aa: CASSNGLAGDSSTDTQYF
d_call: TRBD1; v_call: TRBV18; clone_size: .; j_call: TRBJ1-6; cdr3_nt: TGTGCCAGCTCACCTACCGGGACAGTTAATTCACCCCTCCACTTT; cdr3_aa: CASSPTGTVNSPLHF
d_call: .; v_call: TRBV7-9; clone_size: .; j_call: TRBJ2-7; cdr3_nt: TGTGCCAGCAGCGCGGGACAGAACGAGCAGTACTTC; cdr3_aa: CASSAGQNEQYF
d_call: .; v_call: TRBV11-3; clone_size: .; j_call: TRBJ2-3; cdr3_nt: TGTGCCAGCAGCCAGGTGGGGTACACAGATACGCAGTATTTT; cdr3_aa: CASSQVGYTDTQYF
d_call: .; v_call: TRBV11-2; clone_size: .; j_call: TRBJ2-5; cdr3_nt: TGTGCCTGTCGGGGGTTAGGACTGATAGGCGAGACCCAGTACTTC; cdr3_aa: CACRGLGLIGETQYF
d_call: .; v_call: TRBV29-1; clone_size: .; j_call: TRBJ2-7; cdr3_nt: TGCAGCGTTGAAGATCTCGTCTACGAGCAGTACTTC; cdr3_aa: CSVEDLVYEQYF
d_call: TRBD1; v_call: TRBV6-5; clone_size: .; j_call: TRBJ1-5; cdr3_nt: TGTGCCAGCAGTTTCCGACAGGGGGTCGCTCAGCCCCAGCATTTT; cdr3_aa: CASSFRQGVAQPQHF
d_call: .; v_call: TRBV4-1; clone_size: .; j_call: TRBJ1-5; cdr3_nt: TGCGCCAGCAGCCTCCGGGACCAAGGTCAGCCCCAGCATTTT; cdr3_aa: CASSLRDQGQPQHF
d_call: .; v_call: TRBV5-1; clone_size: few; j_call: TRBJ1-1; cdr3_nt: TGCGCCAGCAGGGAGGGGGGTACAGGGATTCTTTTGTACACTGAAGCTTTCTTT; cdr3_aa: CASREGGTGILLYTEAFF
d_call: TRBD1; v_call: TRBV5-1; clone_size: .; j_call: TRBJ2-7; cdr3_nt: TGCGCCAGCAGCTCCGTGACAGGGACCTACGAGCAGTACTTC; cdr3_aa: CASSSVTGTYEQYF
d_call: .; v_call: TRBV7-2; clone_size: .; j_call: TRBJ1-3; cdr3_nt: TGTGCCAGCAGCTTAGCCGGGGATGGAAACACCATATATTTT; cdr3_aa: CASSLAGDGNTIYF
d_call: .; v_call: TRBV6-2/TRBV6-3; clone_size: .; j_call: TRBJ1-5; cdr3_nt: TGTGCCAGCAAAAGGGACGGGGATCAGCCCCAGCATTTT; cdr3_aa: CASKRDGDQPQHF
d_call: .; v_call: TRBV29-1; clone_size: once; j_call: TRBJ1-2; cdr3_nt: TGCAGCGTTCCGCCGGGGGGAACGAACTATGGCTACACCTTC; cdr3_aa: CSVPPGGTNYGYTF
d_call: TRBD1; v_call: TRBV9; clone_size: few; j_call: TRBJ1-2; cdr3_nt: TGTGCCAGCAGCGAAGGACAGGCCCTGGATAGCTATGGCTACACCTTC; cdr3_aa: CASSEGQALDSYGYTF
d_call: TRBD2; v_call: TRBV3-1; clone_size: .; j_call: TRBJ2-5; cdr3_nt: TGTGCCAGCAGCCTTAGCGGGGGGGTTGAGACCCAGTACTTC; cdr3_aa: CASSLSGGVETQYF
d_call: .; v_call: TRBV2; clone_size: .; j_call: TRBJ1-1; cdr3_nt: TGTGCCAGCAGGGGTCCAGGGGCTGAAGCTTTCTTT; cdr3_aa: CASRGPGAEAFF
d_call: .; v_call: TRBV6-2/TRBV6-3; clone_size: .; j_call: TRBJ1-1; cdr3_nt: TGTGCCAGCAGTTCTGAAACTCTCCCGAATACTGAAGCTTTCTTT; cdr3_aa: CASSSETLPNTEAFF
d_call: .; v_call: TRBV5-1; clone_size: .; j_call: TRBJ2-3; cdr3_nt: TGCGCCAGCAGCAGGGAACAGTACACAGATACGCAGTATTTT; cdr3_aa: CASSREQYTDTQYF
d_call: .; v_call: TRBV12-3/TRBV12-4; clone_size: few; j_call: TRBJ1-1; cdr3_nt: TGTGCCAGCAGTCCCGACGACACCGCAAGGAACACTGAAGCTTTCTTT; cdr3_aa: CASSPDDTARNTEAFF
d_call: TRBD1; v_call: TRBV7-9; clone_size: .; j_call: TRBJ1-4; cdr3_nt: TGTGCCAGCAGCGCCAGACAGGGGAGGGAAAAACTGTTTTTT; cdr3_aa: CASSARQGREKLFF
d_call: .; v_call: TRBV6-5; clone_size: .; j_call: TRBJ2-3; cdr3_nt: TGTGCCAGCAGTTCGGACCCCACAGATACGCAGTATTTT; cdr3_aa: CASSSDPTDTQYF
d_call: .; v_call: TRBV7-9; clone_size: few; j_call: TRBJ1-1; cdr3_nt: TGTGCCAGCAGCTTCCTAACAGAGAACACTGAAGCTTTCTTT; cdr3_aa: CASSFLTENTEAFF
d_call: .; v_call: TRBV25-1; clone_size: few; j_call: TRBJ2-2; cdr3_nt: TGTGCCAGCAGCCCAGGGGGGGGGCGCACCGGGGAGCTGTTTTTT; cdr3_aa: CASSPGGGRTGELFF
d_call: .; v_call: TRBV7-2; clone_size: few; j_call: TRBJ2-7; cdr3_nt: TGTGCCAGCAGCTTAATCCACAGGGAGCAGTACTTC; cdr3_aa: CASSLIHREQYF
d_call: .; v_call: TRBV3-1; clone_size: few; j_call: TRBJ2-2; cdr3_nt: TGTGCCAGCAGCAAAGGCCTAGGGGGAACCGGGGAGCTGTTTTTT; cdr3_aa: CASSKGLGGTGELFF
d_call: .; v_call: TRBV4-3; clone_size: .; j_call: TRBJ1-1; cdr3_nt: TGCGCCAGCAGCCAAGACCCGACCCGGTACTACACTGAAGCTTTCTTT; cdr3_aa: CASSQDPTRYYTEAFF
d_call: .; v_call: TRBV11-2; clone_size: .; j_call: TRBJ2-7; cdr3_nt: TGTGCCAGCAGCTTTATAAGGGCTGGAGGGGAGCAGTACTTC; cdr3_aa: CASSFIRAGGEQYF
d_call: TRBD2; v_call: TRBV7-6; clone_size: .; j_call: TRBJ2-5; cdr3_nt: TGTGCCAGCAGCTTAGGACTAGCGGCGCAAGAGACCCAGTACTTC; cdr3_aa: CASSLGLAAQETQYF
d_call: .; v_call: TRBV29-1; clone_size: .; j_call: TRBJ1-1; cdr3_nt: TGCAGCGTTGGTGGAGACACTGAAGCTTTCTTT; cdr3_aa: CSVGGDTEAFF
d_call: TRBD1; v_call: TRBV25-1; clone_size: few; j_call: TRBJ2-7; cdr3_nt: TGTGCCAGCAGTGACACCGGGACAGGGCAGTACGAGCAGTACTTC; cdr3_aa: CASSDTGTGQYEQYF
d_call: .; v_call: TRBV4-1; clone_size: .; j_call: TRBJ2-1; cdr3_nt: TGCGCCAGCAGCCAAGCCCTGACAGGATACAATGAGCAGTTCTTC; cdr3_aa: CASSQALTGYNEQFF
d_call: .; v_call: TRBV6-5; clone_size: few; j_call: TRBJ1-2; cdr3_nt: TGTGCCAGCAGTTACGAGGTCAGCCGTTTCTATGGCTACACCTTC; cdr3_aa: CASSYEVSRFYGYTF
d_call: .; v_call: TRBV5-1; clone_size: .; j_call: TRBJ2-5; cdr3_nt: TGCGCCAGCAGCTTGGAAGTCCTAGGAGAGACCCAGTACTTC; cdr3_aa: CASSLEVLGETQYF
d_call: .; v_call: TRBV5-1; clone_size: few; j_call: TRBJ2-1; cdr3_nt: TGCGCCAGCAGCTCTCGGGTTGGTGGGGCCCTGAATGAGCAGTTCTTC; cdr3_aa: CASSSRVGGALNEQFF
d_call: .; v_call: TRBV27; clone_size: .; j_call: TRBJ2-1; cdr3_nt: TGTGCCAGCACCCTACTAGGAACCAATGAGCAGTTCTTC; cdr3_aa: CASTLLGTNEQFF
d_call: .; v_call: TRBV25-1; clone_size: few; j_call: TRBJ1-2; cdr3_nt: TGTGCCAGCACCCTCGCTGGGGATTACGGCTACACCTTC; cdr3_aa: CASTLAGDYGYTF
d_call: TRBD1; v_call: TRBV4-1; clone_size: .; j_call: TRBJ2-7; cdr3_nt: TGCGCCAGCAGCCAAGACATGAGGACAGGGAGAACCTACGAGCAGTACTTC; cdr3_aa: CASSQDMRTGRTYEQYF
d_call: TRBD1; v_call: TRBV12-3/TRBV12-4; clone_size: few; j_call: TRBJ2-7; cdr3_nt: TGTGCCAGCAGTTTAGAGGGGGACAGGGCCTACGAGCAGTACTTC; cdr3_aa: CASSLEGDRAYEQYF
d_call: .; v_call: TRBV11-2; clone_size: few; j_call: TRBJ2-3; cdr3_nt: TGTGCCAGCAGCATAAACCGGGACACACGCACAGATACGCAGTATTTT; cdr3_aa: CASSINRDTRTDTQYF
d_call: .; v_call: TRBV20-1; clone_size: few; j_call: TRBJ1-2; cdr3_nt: TGCAGTGCCCGAGCCCGGGACCGCCGTCGCTACACCTTC; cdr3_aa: CSARARDRRRYTF
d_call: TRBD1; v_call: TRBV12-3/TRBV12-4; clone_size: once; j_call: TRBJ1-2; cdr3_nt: TGTGCCAGCAGCCAGGGGGTTGCGGCAAACTATGGCTACACCTTC; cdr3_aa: CASSQGVAANYGYTF
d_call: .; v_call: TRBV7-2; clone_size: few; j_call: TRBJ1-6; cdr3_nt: TGTGCCAGCAGGCGAATGGGTTCACCCCTCCACTTT; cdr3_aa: CASRRMGSPLHF
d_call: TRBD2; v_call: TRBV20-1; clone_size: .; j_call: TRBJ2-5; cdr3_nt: TGCAGTGCCAAGCGGGGGGCCCAGACCCAGTACTTC; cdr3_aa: CSAKRGAQTQYF
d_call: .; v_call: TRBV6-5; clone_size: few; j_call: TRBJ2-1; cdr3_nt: TGTGCCAGCAGTTACTCGACTGGATCCTACAATGAGCAGTTCTTC; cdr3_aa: CASSYSTGSYNEQFF
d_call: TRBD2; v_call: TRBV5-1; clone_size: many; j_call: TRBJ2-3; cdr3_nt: TGCGCCAGCAGCGGGGGACTAGCGGGATCAGATACGCAGTATTTT; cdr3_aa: CASSGGLAGSDTQYF
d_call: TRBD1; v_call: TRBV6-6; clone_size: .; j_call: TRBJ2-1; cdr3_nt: TGTGCCAGCAGTTACCCAGGACAGGGCAATGAGCAGTTCTTC; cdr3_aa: CASSYPGQGNEQFF
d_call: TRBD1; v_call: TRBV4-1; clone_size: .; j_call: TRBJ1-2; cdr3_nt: TGCGCCAGCAGCCAACCTACCCGTCGACAGGGACTGAGGGGCTACACCTTC; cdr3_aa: CASSQPTRRQGLRGYTF
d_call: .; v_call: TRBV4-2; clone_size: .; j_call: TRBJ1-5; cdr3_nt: TGTGCCAGCAGCCAAGATGCAGGCCCCTCGGGGGTCCAGCATTTT; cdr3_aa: CASSQDAGPSGVQHF